These 30 T cell receptor beta chains were all obtained from the same sample, sequenced in a study of blood T cell repertoires in COVID-19. Using immunoSEQ multiplex PCR, the repertoire was profiled, and TCRdb retains in-frame clones only, with some absent. The data hold hundreds of thousands of clones, with 88% observed a single time. Sequenced sample: peripheral blood. These receptors originate from a man between 18 and 35 years old with active or convalescent COVID-19.

The chain couples TRBV19 to TRBJ2-3; TRBD2 is a possible D gene (7 bases). CDR3 size: 16 residues. Germline V gene sequence: CDR1 LNHDA, CDR2 SQIVND (reference sequence). The V end was cut by 3 bases, the J end by 4 bases, with 17 bases between. CDR3 bases: TGTGCCAGTAGTATCTGGGGGGGGGCCCGCCCAGATACGCAGTATTTT. Protein: CASSIWGGARPDTQYF.

V is TRBV10-3 and J is TRBJ1-1; possibly TRBD1 for D (6 bases). With 9 bases removed from V and 4 bases from J, the gap between germline ends came to 12 bases. CDR3 length: 12 amino acids. Germline CDR1 is ENHRY and CDR2 is SYGVKD. The CDR3 sequence: CAIMTGTTEAFF. The CDR3 region has the DNA TGTGCCATAATGACAGGAACCACTGAAGCTTTCTTT.

The J gene is TRBJ1-5, the V gene TRBV6-4, with no clear D. Deletions cut 6 bases from V and 0 bases from J, with 9 bases between. This CDR3 is 14 amino acids long. The germline gives CDR1 MRHNA, CDR2 SNTAGT. CDR3 DNA sequence: TGTGCCAGCAGCCGGGAATATAGCAATCAGCCCCAGCATTTT. This codes for CASSREYSNQPQHF.

The genes are TRBV10-2 and TRBJ1-4; a possible D gene is TRBD1 (6 bases). This CDR3 contains 16 residues. Per germline, CDR1 WSHSY and CDR2 SAAADI. Trimming removed 0 bases from V and 0 bases from J, with 8 bases in between. The CDR3 DNA reads TGCGCCAGCAGTGAGTCGGACAGTGCAACTAATGAAAAACTGTTTTTT. It translates to CASSESDSATNEKLFF.

The chain links TRBV12-3 or TRBV12-4 to TRBJ2-5; D uncertain. Trimming took 8 bases from V and 3 from J, leaving 7 bases between them. This CDR3 is built from 11 residues. The CDR3 loop reads CASPCKETQYF. The CDR3 DNA follows: TGTGCCAGCCCCTGTAAAGAGACCCAGTACTTC.

This clone has only a few counts. The chain is built from TRBV11-2 and TRBJ2-7; 7 bases fit TRBD1. V gave up 5 bases and J gave up 4 bases; unmatched junction bases: 11. The CDR3 extends over 15 amino acids. CDR1 is SGHAT and CDR2 is FQNNGV in the germline V gene. The CDR3 nucleotides are TGTGCCAGCAGCCTCTCCCTGGGACAGCTTTACGAGCAGTACTTC. Amino acids: CASSLSLGQLYEQYF. Variable domain in full (rest from reference TRBV11-2 and TRBJ2-7): EAGVAQSPRYKIIEKRQSVAFWCNPISGHATLYWYQQILGQGPKLLIQFQNNGVVDDSQLPKDRFSAERLKGVDSTLKIQPAKLEDSAVYLCASSLSLGQLYEQYFGPGTRLTVT.

The chain is built from TRBV5-1 and TRBJ1-2; D is perhaps TRBD1 (5 bases). V was trimmed by 0 bases and J by 8 bases, leaving 11 bases between them. The germline gives CDR1 SGHRS, CDR2 YFSETQ. The CDR3 extends over 13 amino acids. CDR3 DNA sequence: TGCGCCAGCAGCTTGGCGGGGGACGGAGGCTACACCTTC. Amino acids: CASSLAGDGGYTF.

This clone was observed a single time. The V call is TRBV19, the J call TRBJ2-1; no reliable D call. This CDR3 comprises 14 residues. The germline V gene has CDR1 LNHDA and CDR2 SQIVND (reference sequence). V lost 7 bases, J lost 7 bases, and 17 bases lay in between. CDR3 coding DNA: TGTGCCAGTAAGGCGGATTTGGCGTCAAATGAGCAGTTCTTC. Its translation: CASKADLASNEQFF.

This chain connects TRBV10-1 to TRBJ2-7; weak D call: TRBD2 (5 bases). The CDR3 is 14 residues long. V was trimmed by 8 bases and J by 6 bases, leaving 20 bases between them. Per the germline V gene, CDR1 is WNHNN and CDR2 is SYGVQD (reference sequence). CDR3 in DNA: TGCGCCAGCGGCCGGACCGCTGGTCGGGGCGAGCAGTACTTC. Protein product: CASGRTAGRGEQYF.

This sequence joins TRBV19 and TRBJ1-1, with a weak D call TRBD1 (5 bases). CDR3 length equals 14 residues. Germline-derived CDR1 and CDR2 are LNHDA and SQIVND (reference sequence). V lost 4 bases and J lost 2, with 11 bases in between. The CDR3 DNA sequence: TGTGCCAGTAGTAGGGACTACCTCAACACTGAAGCTTTCTTT. As protein: CASSRDYLNTEAFF.

The chain recombines TRBV12-3 or TRBV12-4 with TRBJ1-5; no firm D call. V lost 1 base, J lost 7 bases, and 8 bases lay in between. The CDR3 is 13 residues long. The CDR3 DNA reads TGTGCCAGCAGTTTAGGGGCAGGCCAGCCCCAGCATTTT. The encoded protein is CASSLGAGQPQHF.

V is TRBV5-1 and J is TRBJ2-3, with D uncertain. CDR1 and CDR2 (germline): SGHRS, YFSETQ. The CDR3 has 13 residues. Trimming pared 7 bases from V and 7 bases from J, leaving 16 bases between. CDR3 region: CASSADEANTQYF. Written as DNA, the CDR3 is TGCGCCAGCTCCGCCGACGAGGCGAATACGCAGTATTTT.

The V call is TRBV18, the J call TRBJ2-4, with 14 bases aligning to TRBD2. This CDR3 region has 19 residues. J was trimmed by 0 bases and V by 0 bases; bases with no gene match: 4. Germline CDR1 reads KGHSH; CDR2 reads LQKENI. CDR3 nucleotide sequence: TGTGCCAGCTCACCACCGGGACTAGCGGGGGCCATAGCCAAAAACATTCAGTACTTC. Residues: CASSPPGLAGAIAKNIQYF.

The chain joins TRBV2 to TRBJ2-1, with 8 bases identical to TRBD2. Germline CDR1 and CDR2: SNHLY and FYNNEI. Germline trimming cut 0 bases from V and 4 bases from J; bases unmatched to any gene: 5. The length of the CDR3 is 16 residues. Written as DNA, the CDR3 is TGTGCCAGCAGTGAAGCATGGCGGGGGGCGTACAATGAGCAGTTCTTC. The encoded protein is CASSEAWRGAYNEQFF. The variable domain in full, completed from reference TRBV2 and TRBJ2-1, reads EPEVTQTPSHQVTQMGQEVILRCVPISNHLYFYWYRQILGQKVEFLVSFYNNEISEKSEIFDDQFSVERPDGSNFTLKIRSTKLEDSAMYFCASSEAWRGAYNEQFFGPGTRLTVL.

The chain has TRBV9 and TRBJ2-6, with D possibly matching TRBD2 (6 bases). The CDR3 is 16 amino acids. Trimming took off 6 bases at V and 0 bases at J, with 13 bases between the two ends. Germline-derived CDR1 and CDR2 are SGDLS and YYNGEE. The CDR3 nucleotides are TGTGCCAGCAACCGGGGGAGGTTCTCTGGGGCCAACGTCCTGACTTTC. Translated: CASNRGRFSGANVLTF.

This chain joins TRBV13 and TRBJ1-1; no reliable D call. Deletions cut 3 bases from V and 2 bases from J, with 10 bases between. There are 14 residues in the CDR3. Germline values: CDR1 PRHDT, CDR2 FYEKMQ (reference sequence). CDR3 in amino acids: CASSFGQVNTEAFF. CDR3 nucleotide sequence: TGTGCCAGCAGCTTCGGCCAGGTTAACACTGAAGCTTTCTTT. Complete variable domain (other parts from reference TRBV13 and TRBJ1-1): AAGVIQSPRHLIKEKRETATLKCYPIPRHDTVYWYQQGPGQDPQFLISFYEKMQSDKGSIPDRFSAQQFSDYHSELNMSSLELGDSALYFCASSFGQVNTEAFFGQGTRLTVV.

This rearrangement joins TRBV7-2 to TRBJ2-7; D gene uncertain. The CDR3 covers 13 residues. The germline gives CDR1 SGHTA, CDR2 FQGNSA. The V end was cut by 5 bases, the J end by 3 bases, with 11 bases between. The CDR3: CASSEPVDYEQYF. The CDR3 coding sequence is TGTGCCAGCAGCGAGCCCGTCGACTACGAGCAGTACTTC.

V is TRBV3-1 (or the pseudogene TRBV3-2) and J is TRBJ1-6; the D is unclear. The V end was cut by 5 bases, the J end by 0 bases, with 8 bases between. Germline V lookup: CDR1 LGHDT, CDR2 YNNKEL (reference sequence). The length of the CDR3 is 15 residues. CDR3 sequence: CASSAVSSYNSPLHF. CDR3 DNA sequence: TGTGCCAGCAGCGCGGTTAGCTCCTATAATTCACCCCTCCACTTT.

This sequence joins TRBV29-1 and TRBJ1-5; tentatively, D is TRBD1 (6 bases). CDR1 SQVTM and CDR2 ANQGSEA come from the germline V gene. V lost 4 bases and J lost 0, with 7 bases in between. The CDR3 consists of 13 residues. The CDR3 region is CSVAQGSNQPQHF. CDR3 nucleotide sequence: TGCAGCGTTGCACAGGGTAGCAATCAGCCCCAGCATTTT. Full variable domain (missing parts from reference TRBV29-1 and TRBJ1-5): SAVISQKPSRDICQRGTSLTIQCQVDSQVTMMFWYRQQPGQSLTLIATANQGSEATYESGFVIDKFPISRPNLTFSTLTVSNMSPEDSSIYLCSVAQGSNQPQHFGDGTRLSIL.

This clone was counted many times. J is TRBJ1-6 and V is TRBV5-1, with 11 bases that match TRBD1. The length of the CDR3 is 15 residues. The germline CDR1 and CDR2 sequences are SGHRS and YFSETQ. V was clipped by 4 bases and J by 10 bases; unmatched bases: 7. The CDR3 sequence is CASSPKGQGGSPLHF. The CDR3 bases are TGCGCCAGCAGCCCAAAGGGACAGGGGGGGTCACCCCTCCACTTT.

This chain joins TRBV29-1 and TRBJ2-7; a weak D match, TRBD1 (6 bases). CDR3 length equals 14 residues. Germline lookup yields CDR1 SQVTM and CDR2 ANQGSEA. V gave up 0 bases and J gave up 3 bases, with 12 bases separating them. Here the CDR3 reads CSVEDRDTNYEQYF. DNA for the CDR3: TGCAGCGTTGAAGATAGGGACACCAACTACGAGCAGTACTTC.

CDR3 in DNA: TGTGCCAGCCGAGTTTTCGGTCAGCCCCAGCATTTT. This translates into CASRVFGQPQHF. This chain links TRBV6-5 with TRBJ1-5, with unresolved D. The germline CDR1 and CDR2 sequences are MNHEY and SVGAGI. V lost 8 bases, J lost 6 bases, and 11 bases lay in between. The CDR3 has 12 residues.

This chain connects TRBV6-5 to TRBJ2-2; D remains unclear. V gave up 6 bases and J gave up 6 bases, with 8 bases separating them. Looked up from germline, CDR1 is MNHEY and CDR2 is SVGAGI. The CDR3 runs to 12 residues. The CDR3 here is CASSQVPGELFF. The CDR3 DNA follows: TGTGCCAGCAGCCAGGTCCCCGGGGAGCTGTTTTTT.

The CDR3 reads CASSIKTGGPNTGELFF. The CDR3 coding sequence is TGTGCCAGTAGTATCAAAACAGGGGGTCCGAACACCGGGGAGCTGTTTTTT. V is TRBV19 and J is TRBJ2-2; 8 bases fit TRBD1. The CDR3 sequence is 17 residues long. After removal of 3 bases from V and 0 bases from J, the junction contained 6 bases not matched to a gene. Germline loops: CDR1 LNHDA, CDR2 SQIVND (reference sequence).

The rearrangement uses TRBV23-1 and TRBJ1-5; the D is unclear. TRBV23-1 is identified as an open reading frame with a role that is uncertain. V was pared by 0 bases and J by 2 bases, with 14 bases between. This CDR3 has 17 residues. CDR3 DNA: TGCGCCAGCAGTCAATCAAACGCGGGGTCGGGCAATCAGCCCCAGCATTTT. Translation: CASSQSNAGSGNQPQHF.

This rearrangement joins TRBV3-1 (or the pseudogene TRBV3-2) to TRBJ2-2; possible D gene TRBD1, 5 bases. Germline-derived CDR1 and CDR2 are LGHDT and YNNKEL (reference sequence). There are 15 residues in the CDR3. V was cut by 3 bases and J by 5 bases, with 13 bases left in between. This chain's CDR3 is CASSQGPLGTGELFF. Here the CDR3 DNA reads TGTGCCAGCAGCCAGGGGCCCCTCGGAACCGGGGAGCTGTTTTTT.

The chain employs TRBV7-8 and TRBJ1-2; 7 positions match TRBD1. The CDR3 runs to 20 residues. Trimming at V came to 3 bases and at J to 5 bases, leaving 24 bases not matched to a gene. CDR1 SGHVS and CDR2 FQNEAQ come from the germline V gene. CDR3 sequence reads: CASSFSLGQAKRNFWYGYTF. CDR3 sequence (DNA): TGTGCCAGCAGCTTCAGCCTAGGACAGGCGAAACGGAATTTTTGGTATGGCTACACCTTC.

CDR3 in amino acids: CASSWGLPGLATSVTDTQYF. CDR3 nucleotide sequence: TGCGCCAGCAGCTGGGGGCTCCCGGGACTAGCTACTTCGGTCACAGATACGCAGTATTTT. The chain carries TRBV5-1 and TRBJ2-3, with 9 bases lining up with TRBD2. Germline loops: CDR1 SGHRS, CDR2 YFSETQ. V gave up 3 bases and J gave up 2 bases; unmatched junction bases: 19. The CDR3 contains 20 residues. Using reference TRBV5-1 and TRBJ2-3 for the parts outside the CDR3, the full variable domain is KAGVTQTPRYLIKTRGQQVTLSCSPISGHRSVSWYQQTPGQGLQFLFEYFSETQRNKGNFPGRFSGRQFSNSRSEMNVSTLELGDSALYLCASSWGLPGLATSVTDTQYFGPGTRLTVL.

The chain employs TRBV6-1 and TRBJ2-7; the match to TRBD1 covers 12 bases. J lost 6 bases, V lost 2 bases, and 11 bases had no gene match. Germline V gene sequence: CDR1 MNHNS, CDR2 SASEGT. The CDR3 is 17 amino acids. Here the CDR3 DNA reads TGTGCCAGCAGTGAATTGAAAACCGGGACAGGGGGCCGCGAGCAGTACTTC. As protein: CASSELKTGTGGREQYF.

The J gene is TRBJ2-1, the V gene TRBV24-1; D remains unclear. With 4 bases removed from V and 10 bases from J, the gap between germline ends came to 10 bases. CDR3 length: 12 residues. From germline, CDR1 is KGHDR and CDR2 SFDVKD. Written as DNA, the CDR3 is TGTGCCACCAGTGAACATGACACGGAGCAGTTCTTC. Protein sequence: CATSEHDTEQFF.